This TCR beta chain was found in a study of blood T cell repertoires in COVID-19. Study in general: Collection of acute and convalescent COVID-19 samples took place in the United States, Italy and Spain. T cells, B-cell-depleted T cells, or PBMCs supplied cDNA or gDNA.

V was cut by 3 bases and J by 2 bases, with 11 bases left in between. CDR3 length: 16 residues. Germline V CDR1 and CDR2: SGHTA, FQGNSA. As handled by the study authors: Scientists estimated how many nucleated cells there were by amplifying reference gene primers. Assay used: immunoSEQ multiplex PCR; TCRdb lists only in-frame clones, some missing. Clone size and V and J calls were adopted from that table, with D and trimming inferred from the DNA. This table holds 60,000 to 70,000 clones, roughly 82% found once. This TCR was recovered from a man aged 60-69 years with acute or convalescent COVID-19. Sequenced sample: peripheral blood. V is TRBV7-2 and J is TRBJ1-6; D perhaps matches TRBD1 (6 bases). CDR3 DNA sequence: TGTGCCAGCAGCTTGGCGGGGGGCGCCTATAATTCACCCCTCCACTTT. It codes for CASSLAGGAYNSPLHF. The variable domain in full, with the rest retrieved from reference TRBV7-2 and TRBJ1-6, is GAGVSQSPSNKVTEKGKDVELRCDPISGHTALYWYRQSLGQGLEFLIYFQGNSAPDKSGLPSDRFSAERTGGSVSTLTIQRTQQEDSAVYLCASSLAGGAYNSPLHFGNGTRLTVT.